The 17 T cell receptor beta chains below all came from one sample that was sequenced in a study of blood T cell repertoires in COVID-19. The assay was immunoSEQ multiplex PCR, and TCRdb's table has in-frame clones only and misses some. The sample has approximately 73,000 clones; approximately 86% are singletons. Sequencing was done on a sample of peripheral blood. These receptors all come from a woman aged 55-69 years with acute or convalescent COVID-19.

The gene calls are TRBV5-1 and TRBJ1-1; the D gene is possibly TRBD1 (5 bases). CDR1 SGHRS and CDR2 YFSETQ come from the germline V gene. Deletions cut 0 bases from V and 9 bases from J, with 9 bases between. The CDR3 extends over 12 amino acids. CDR3 region: CASSLVQGKAFF. For the CDR3, the DNA is TGCGCCAGCAGCTTGGTCCAGGGTAAAGCTTTCTTT.

This clone was detected only once. The V gene is TRBV5-6, the J gene TRBJ1-3, with D unresolved. V lost 4 bases and J lost 4, with 3 bases in between. From germline, CDR1 is SGHDT and CDR2 YYEEEE. CDR3 size: 11 residues. The CDR3 here is CASSQGNTIYF. The CDR3 DNA follows: TGTGCCAGCAGCCAGGGAAACACCATATATTTT.

This sequence joins TRBV10-3 and TRBJ1-1; D remains ambiguous. This CDR3 spans 14 amino acids. Trimming took off 5 bases at V and 1 base at J, with 11 bases between the two ends. The V gene's germline CDR1 is ENHRY and CDR2 SYGVKD. The chain's CDR3 is CAISTERENTEAFF. CDR3 nucleotide sequence: TGTGCCATCAGTACAGAGAGAGAGAACACTGAAGCTTTCTTT.

The rearrangement uses TRBV9 and TRBJ2-1; 7 bases map to TRBD2. The CDR3 length is 13 residues. Losses at the gene ends were 3 bases for V and 8 bases for J; bases not matched to a gene: 5. Germline V lookup: CDR1 SGDLS, CDR2 YYNGEE. CDR3 region: CASSASGGYEQFF. The CDR3 DNA is TGTGCCAGCAGCGCTTCCGGGGGGTATGAGCAGTTCTTC.

V gene TRBV9 combines with J gene TRBJ2-1, with no clear D. This CDR3 comprises 12 residues. V was pared by 4 bases and J by 5 bases, with 7 bases between. The germline gives CDR1 SGDLS, CDR2 YYNGEE. CDR3 in DNA: TGTGCCAGCAGCAAACGGGACAATGAGCAGTTCTTC. It codes for CASSKRDNEQFF. Full variable domain (missing parts from reference TRBV9 and TRBJ2-1): DSGVTQTPKHLITATGQRVTLRCSPRSGDLSVYWYQQSLDQGLQFLIQYYNGEERAKGNILERFSAQQFPDLHSELNLSSLELGDSALYFCASSKRDNEQFFGPGTRLTVL.

The chain employs TRBV18 and TRBJ1-5; TRBD1 matches 10 bases. This CDR3 comprises 16 residues. Germline trimming cut 1 base from V and 6 bases from J; bases unmatched to any gene: 6. Germline V gene sequence: CDR1 KGHSH, CDR2 LQKENI. The CDR3 sequence is CASSPLPGQGSQPQHF. For the CDR3, the DNA is TGTGCCAGCTCACCACTGCCGGGACAGGGGTCTCAGCCCCAGCATTTT.

V gene TRBV5-4 combines with J gene TRBJ1-2, with D unresolved. CDR1 is SGHNT, CDR2 YYREEE, per germline (reference sequence). This CDR3 has 14 residues. With 4 bases removed from V and 2 bases from J, the gap between germline ends came to 12 bases. As DNA, the CDR3 is TGTGCCAGCAGCCTTAACGGAGTCAACTATGGCTACACCTTC. This gives the protein CASSLNGVNYGYTF. The whole variable domain, remainder taken from reference TRBV5-4 and TRBJ1-2, is ETGVTQSPTHLIKTRGQQVTLRCSSQSGHNTVSWYQQALGQGPQFIFQYYREEENGRGNFPPRFSGLQFPNYSSELNVNALELDDSALYLCASSLNGVNYGYTFGSGTRLTVV.

The rearrangement uses TRBV9 and TRBJ2-3; D ambiguous. Trimming shortened V by 0 bases and J by 0 bases, and 8 bases separated the two germline ends. Germline V CDR1 and CDR2: SGDLS, YYNGEE. CDR3 length equals 15 residues. CDR3 sequence reads: CASSVEVRSTDTQYF. Here the CDR3 DNA reads TGTGCCAGCAGCGTAGAGGTCAGGAGCACAGATACGCAGTATTTT.

The chain is built from TRBV5-1 and TRBJ1-2; D remains ambiguous. Looked up from germline, CDR1 is SGHRS and CDR2 is YFSETQ. The CDR3 runs to 13 residues. V dropped 0 bases and J dropped 4 bases, with 7 bases sitting between them. The CDR3, as DNA: TGCGCCAGCAGCTTGGACAGCCTCTATGGCTACACCTTC. Its protein is CASSLDSLYGYTF.

This clone was seen only once. The V gene is TRBV28, the J gene TRBJ2-3; D is perhaps TRBD1 (7 bases). Germline lookup yields CDR1 MDHEN and CDR2 SYDVKM. The CDR3 loop spans 16 amino acids. V shed 4 bases and J shed 5 bases, with 19 bases lying between them. The CDR3 spells CASSSPTGWDLDTQYF. Here the CDR3 DNA reads TGTGCCAGCAGTTCCCCGACAGGGTGGGACTTAGATACGCAGTATTTT.

The chain joins TRBV5-1 to TRBJ1-4; TRBD1 matches at 7 bases. The germline CDR1 and CDR2 sequences are SGHRS and YFSETQ. V lost 3 bases, J lost 6 bases, and 8 bases stayed unmatched. The CDR3 has 15 residues. The CDR3 loop is CASSSMGQRDEKLFF. CDR3 in DNA: TGCGCCAGCAGCTCAATGGGACAGAGAGATGAAAAACTGTTTTTT.

A single count supports this clone. This chain uses TRBV5-1 with TRBJ2-7, with 7 bases lining up with TRBD1. J was trimmed by 3 bases and V by 4 bases; bases with no gene match: 7. Germline lookup yields CDR1 SGHRS and CDR2 YFSETQ. CDR3 length: 14 amino acids. The CDR3 here is CASSVYRDSYEQYF. CDR3 nucleotide sequence: TGCGCCAGCAGCGTATACCGGGACAGCTACGAGCAGTACTTC.

The chain couples TRBV7-3 to TRBJ2-5; D is unclear. CDR1 and CDR2 (germline): SGHTA, FQGTGA. The CDR3 consists of 14 residues. Between the trimmed V and J ends, which lost 2 bases and 1 base, there was a span of 8 bases. CDR3 in amino acids: CASSLGQSQETQYF. DNA of the CDR3: TGTGCCAGCAGCTTAGGCCAGTCCCAAGAGACCCAGTACTTC.

CDR3 nucleotides: TGTGCCAGCAGCGTGGACAGAATGAACACTGAAGCTTTCTTT. As protein: CASSVDRMNTEAFF. The genes are TRBV5-6 and TRBJ1-1; TRBD1 is a possible D gene (6 bases). Deletions cut 4 bases from V and 0 bases from J, with 10 bases between. The CDR3 consists of 14 residues. Per the germline V gene, CDR1 is SGHDT and CDR2 is YYEEEE.

The genes are TRBV9 and TRBJ2-2; 7 bases agree with TRBD2. Germline V gene sequence: CDR1 SGDLS, CDR2 YYNGEE. Germline trimming cut 2 bases from V and 3 bases from J; bases unmatched to any gene: 7. The CDR3 is 16 residues long. Written as DNA, the CDR3 is TGTGCCAGCAGCGTTTCCGCCGCGGGGGACACCGGGGAGCTGTTTTTT. This encodes CASSVSAAGDTGELFF.

This clone was seen only a few times. This chain connects TRBV2 to TRBJ2-7; 7 bases fit TRBD1. The trim removed 6 bases at V and 1 base at J, leaving 3 bases unmatched. The germline CDR1 and CDR2 sequences are SNHLY and FYNNEI. CDR3 length equals 13 residues. CDR3 nucleotides: TGTGCCAGCAGGTGGGACAGATCCTACGAGCAGTACTTC. As protein: CASRWDRSYEQYF.

The chain joins TRBV4-3 to TRBJ2-7; 7 positions match TRBD2. CDR3 length: 18 residues. V dropped 0 bases and J dropped 0; count of bases not matched to a gene: 11. The germline V gene has CDR1 LGHNA and CDR2 YSLEER. CDR3 sequence: CASSQDRVAGDVSYEQYF. CDR3 DNA: TGCGCCAGCAGCCAAGATAGGGTTGCGGGAGACGTCTCCTACGAGCAGTACTTC.